A single sample is the source of the 11 T cell receptor beta chains below, sequenced in a study of response to subunit inactivated influenza vaccine. From the RT-PCR reads, TCRdb called clonotypes with MiXCR, one entry per CDR3 protein. The data contain around 750,000 distinct CDR3 sequences, roughly 20% of them singletons. This material consisted of PBMCs from blood, taken 4 to 6 days after vaccination. The origin of the receptors is a man aged 45 to 65 who received an inactivated influenza vaccine.

This clonotype was found many times. The chain carries TRBV6-1 and TRBJ2-7; possibly TRBD1 or TRBD2 for D (7 bases each). V lost 7 bases, J lost 2 bases, and 15 bases lay in between. Per the germline V gene, CDR1 is MNHNS and CDR2 is SASEGT. This CDR3 contains 14 residues. The DNA for the CDR3 is TGTGCCAGCACCAGGGGGGGGAATGCCTACGAGCAGTACTTC. Its protein is CASTRGGNAYEQYF.

This chain connects TRBV20-1 to TRBJ2-3; tentatively, D is TRBD2 (5 bases). V was trimmed by 1 base and J by 5 bases, leaving 10 bases between them. Per germline, CDR1 DFQATT and CDR2 SNEGSKA (reference sequence). The CDR3 runs to 13 residues. The DNA of the CDR3 is TGCAGTGCTAGAGCACTAGTCGTAGATACGCAGTATTTT. It is translated as CSARALVVDTQYF.

This clonotype showed up many times. The chain uses TRBV20-1 and TRBJ2-1, with D perhaps matching TRBD2 (5 bases). Trimming removed 0 bases at V and 9 bases at J, with 15 bases between. The CDR3 is 14 amino acids. The germline V gene encodes CDR1 DFQATT and CDR2 SNEGSKA (reference sequence). CDR3 protein: CSARDPRGVVEQFF. DNA of the CDR3: TGCAGTGCTAGAGACCCCCGGGGAGTAGTTGAGCAGTTCTTC.

The rearrangement links TRBV11-1 to TRBJ2-1; 13 nucleotides line up with TRBD2. This CDR3 has 18 amino acids. Germline assignment: CDR1 SGHAT and CDR2 FQDESV (reference sequence). J gave up 7 bases and V 5 bases, and 14 bases lay outside the gene matches. The CDR3 region has the DNA TGTGCCAGCAGCCTGATGGGACTAGCGGGGAGGCGGAGGAATGAGCAGTTCTTC. It translates to CASSLMGLAGRRRNEQFF.

The CDR3 loop reads CATSREQGVYGYTF. The CDR3 coding sequence is TGTGCCACCAGCAGAGAACAGGGAGTCTATGGCTACACCTTC. The V and J genes are TRBV15 and TRBJ1-2; possibly TRBD1 for D (6 bases). The CDR3 spans 14 residues. Looked up from germline, CDR1 is LNHNV and CDR2 is YYDKDF (reference sequence). V lost 0 bases and J lost 4, with 9 bases in between. The full variable domain, its missing parts supplied by reference TRBV15 and TRBJ1-2, is DAMVIQNPRYQVTQFGKPVTLSCSQTLNHNVMYWYQQKSSQAPKLLFHYYDKDFNNEADTPDNFQSRRPNTSFCFLDIRSPGLGDTAMYLCATSREQGVYGYTFGSGTRLTVV.

The rearrangement links TRBV29-1 to TRBJ2-1, with D uncertain. Germline CDR1 reads SQVTM; CDR2 reads ANQGSEA. The CDR3 has 13 amino acids. Trimming took 2 bases from V and 6 from J, leaving 11 bases between them. CDR3 loop: CSVESPRVNEQFF. The CDR3 coding sequence is TGCAGCGTTGAATCCCCACGGGTCAATGAGCAGTTCTTC.

This clonotype has at least ten counts. This chain joins TRBV29-1 and TRBJ2-7; D perhaps matches TRBD1 (6 bases). V lost 6 bases and J lost 2, with 11 bases in between. This CDR3 spans 12 amino acids. The germline CDR1 and CDR2 sequences are SQVTM and ANQGSEA. The CDR3 nucleotides are TGCAGCGTCTTCGGACAGCCCTACGAGCAGTACTTC. Translating it yields CSVFGQPYEQYF.

The chain is built from TRBV5-1 and TRBJ2-7; 8 bases fit TRBD2. This CDR3 contains 13 residues. Germline V gene data show CDR1 as SGHRS and CDR2 as YFSETQ. V lost 1 base, J lost 8 bases, and 5 bases stayed unmatched. The CDR3 protein is CASSLISGEQQYF. The CDR3 nucleotides are TGCGCCAGCAGCTTGATTAGCGGGGAACAGCAGTACTTC.

The chain combines TRBV6-1 with TRBJ2-7; 10 nucleotides match TRBD1. Losses at the gene ends were 5 bases for V and 6 bases for J; bases not matched to a gene: 13. Germline values: CDR1 MNHNS, CDR2 SASEGT. The CDR3 contains 16 residues. CDR3 DNA: TGTGCCAGCAGTCTCACCAATTCCGGGACAGGGGCCGAGCAGTACTTC. Amino acids: CASSLTNSGTGAEQYF.

This clonotype turned up a few times. CDR3 nucleotides: TGTGCCAGCAGTCCAGGCCGCGGACAGGCGTTTGGGCAGTACTTC. Amino acid sequence: CASSPGRGQAFGQYF. The genes are TRBV12-3 or TRBV12-4 and TRBJ2-7; 7 nucleotides line up with TRBD1. V lost 5 bases and J lost 9; bases outside the gene matches: 16. There are 15 residues in the CDR3.

This chain uses TRBV24-1 with TRBJ2-7; 9 nucleotides agree with TRBD1. CDR3 length: 15 amino acids. Per germline, CDR1 KGHDR and CDR2 SFDVKD. Unmatched junction bases numbered 6, after V lost 4 bases and J lost 3 bases. CDR3 coding DNA: TGTGCCACCAGTGAAACCGGGACAGGGTACTACGAGCAGTACTTC. Its protein is CATSETGTGYYEQYF.